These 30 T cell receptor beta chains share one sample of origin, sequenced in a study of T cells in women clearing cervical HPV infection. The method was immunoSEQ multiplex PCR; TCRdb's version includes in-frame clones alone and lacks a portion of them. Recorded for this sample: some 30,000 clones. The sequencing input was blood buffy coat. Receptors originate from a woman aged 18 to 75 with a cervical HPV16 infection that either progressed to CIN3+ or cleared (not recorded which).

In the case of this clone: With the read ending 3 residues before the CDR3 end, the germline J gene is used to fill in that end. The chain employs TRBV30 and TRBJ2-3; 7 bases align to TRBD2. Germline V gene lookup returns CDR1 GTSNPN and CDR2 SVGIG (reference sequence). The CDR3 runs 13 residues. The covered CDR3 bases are TGTGCCTGGGGGGCGGGGGACCAAGAGACG. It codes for CAWGAGDQET. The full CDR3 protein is CAWGAGDQETQYF.

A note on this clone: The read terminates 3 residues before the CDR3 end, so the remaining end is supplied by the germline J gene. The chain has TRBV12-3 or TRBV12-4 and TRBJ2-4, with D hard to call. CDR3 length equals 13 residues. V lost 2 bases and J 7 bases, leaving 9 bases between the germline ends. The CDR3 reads CASSLFSVNIQYF. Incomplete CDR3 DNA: TGTGCCAGCAGTTTATTCTCCGTGAACATT.

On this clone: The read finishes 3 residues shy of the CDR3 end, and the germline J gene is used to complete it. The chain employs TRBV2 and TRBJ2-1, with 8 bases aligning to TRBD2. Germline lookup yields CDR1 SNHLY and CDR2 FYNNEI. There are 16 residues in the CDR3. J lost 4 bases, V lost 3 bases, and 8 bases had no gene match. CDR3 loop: CASSDHTSGLYNEQFF. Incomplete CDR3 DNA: TGTGCCAGCAGTGACCATACTAGCGGTCTATACAATGAG.

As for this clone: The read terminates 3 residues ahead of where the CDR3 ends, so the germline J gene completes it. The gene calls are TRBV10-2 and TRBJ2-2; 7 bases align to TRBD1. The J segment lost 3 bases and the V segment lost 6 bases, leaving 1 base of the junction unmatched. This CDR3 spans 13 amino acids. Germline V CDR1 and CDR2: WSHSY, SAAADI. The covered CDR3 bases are TGCGCCAGCAGACAGGGGTACACCGGGGAG. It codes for CASRQGYTGE. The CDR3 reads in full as CASRQGYTGELFF.

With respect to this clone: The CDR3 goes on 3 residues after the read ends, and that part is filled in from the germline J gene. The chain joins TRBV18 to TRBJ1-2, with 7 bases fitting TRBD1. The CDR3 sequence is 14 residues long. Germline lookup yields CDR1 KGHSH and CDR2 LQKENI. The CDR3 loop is CASSPNRGSYEYTF. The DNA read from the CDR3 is TGTGCCAGCTCACCAAACAGGGGATCCTACGAA.

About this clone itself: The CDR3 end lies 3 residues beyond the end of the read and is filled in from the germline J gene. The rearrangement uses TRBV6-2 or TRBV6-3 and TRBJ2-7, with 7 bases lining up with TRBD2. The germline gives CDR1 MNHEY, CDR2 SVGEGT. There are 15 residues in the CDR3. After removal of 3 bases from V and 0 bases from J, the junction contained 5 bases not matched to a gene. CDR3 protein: CASSYERGLSYEQYF. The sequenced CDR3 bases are TGTGCCAGCAGTTATGAGCGGGGTCTCTCCTACGAG.

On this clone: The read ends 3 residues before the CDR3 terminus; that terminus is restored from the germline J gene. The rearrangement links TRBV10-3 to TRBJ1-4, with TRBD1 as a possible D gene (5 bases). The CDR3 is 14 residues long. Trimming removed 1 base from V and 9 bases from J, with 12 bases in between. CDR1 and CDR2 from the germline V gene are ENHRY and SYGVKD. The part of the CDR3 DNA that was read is TGTGCCATCAGTGAGTTGGGGGGAGAGAAAAAA. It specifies CAISELGGEKK. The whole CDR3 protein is CAISELGGEKKLFF.

The CDR3 spells CASSTETGNYGYTF. Partial CDR3 DNA: TGTGCCAGTAGTACGGAGACAGGGAACTATGGC. The chain has TRBV19 and TRBJ1-2, with 7 bases identical to TRBD1. From the germline J gene comes the end of the CDR3, since the read stops 3 residues before it. Germline trimming cut 4 bases from V and 2 bases from J; bases unmatched to any gene: 4. Germline CDR1 and CDR2: LNHDA and SQIVND (reference sequence). This CDR3 has 14 residues.

The covered CDR3 bases are TGCAGTGCTAGCGGTGGAGGACTCCAAGAGACG. It translates to CSASGGGLQET. The entire CDR3 protein reads CSASGGGLQETQYF. The rearrangement uses TRBV20-1 and TRBJ2-3; a possible D gene is TRBD2 (5 bases). The read ends 3 residues shy of where the CDR3 ends; the end is completed using the germline J gene. The CDR3 extends over 14 amino acids. Germline CDR1 is DFQATT and CDR2 is SNEGSKA (reference sequence).

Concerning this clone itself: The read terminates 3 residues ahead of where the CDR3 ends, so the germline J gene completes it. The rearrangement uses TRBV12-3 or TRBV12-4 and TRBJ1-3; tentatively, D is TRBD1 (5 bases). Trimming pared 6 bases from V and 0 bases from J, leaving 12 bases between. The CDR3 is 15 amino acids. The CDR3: CASRSPGSSGNTIYF. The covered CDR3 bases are TGTGCCAGCAGGTCCCCAGGGAGCTCTGGAAACACC.

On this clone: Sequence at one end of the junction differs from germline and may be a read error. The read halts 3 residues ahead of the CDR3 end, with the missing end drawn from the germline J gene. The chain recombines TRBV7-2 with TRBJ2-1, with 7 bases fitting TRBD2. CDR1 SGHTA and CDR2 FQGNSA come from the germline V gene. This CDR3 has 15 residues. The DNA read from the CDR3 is TGTGCCAGCAGCTTACAAGCGGGGTCCTCCAATGAG. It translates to CASSLQAGSSNE. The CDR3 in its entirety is CASSLQAGSSNEQFF.

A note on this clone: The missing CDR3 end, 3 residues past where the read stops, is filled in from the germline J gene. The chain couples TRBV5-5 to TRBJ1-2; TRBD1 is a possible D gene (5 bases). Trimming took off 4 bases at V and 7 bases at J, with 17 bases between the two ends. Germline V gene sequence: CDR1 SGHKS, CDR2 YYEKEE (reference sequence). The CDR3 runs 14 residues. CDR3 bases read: TGTGCCAGCAGCGTGTCTGGGGCCATTAGTGGC. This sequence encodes CASSVSGAISG. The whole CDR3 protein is CASSVSGAISGYTF.

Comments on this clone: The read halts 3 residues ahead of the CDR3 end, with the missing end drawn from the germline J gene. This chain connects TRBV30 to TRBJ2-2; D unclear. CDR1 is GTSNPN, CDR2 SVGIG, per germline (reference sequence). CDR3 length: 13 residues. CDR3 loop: CAWRVYSNSPLFF. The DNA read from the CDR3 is TGTGCCTGGAGAGTGTACAGTAATTCACCG.

This CDR3 is CASSLDSYNEQFF. CDR3 bases read: TGTGCCAGCAGCTTAGACAGCTACAATGAG. This chain links TRBV7-2 with TRBJ2-1, with D unresolved. The read gets to within 3 residues of the CDR3 end, and the germline J gene fills in the rest. This CDR3 is 13 amino acids long. CDR1 is SGHTA, CDR2 FQGNSA, per germline. V lost 1 base and J 3 bases, leaving 4 bases between the germline ends.

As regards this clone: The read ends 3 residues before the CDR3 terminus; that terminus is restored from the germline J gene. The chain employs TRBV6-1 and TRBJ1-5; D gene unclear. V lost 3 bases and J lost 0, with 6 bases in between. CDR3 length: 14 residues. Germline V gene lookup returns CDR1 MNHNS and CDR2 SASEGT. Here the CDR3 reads CASSDTSSNQPQHF. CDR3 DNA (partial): TGTGCCAGCAGTGATACTAGTAGCAATCAGCCC.

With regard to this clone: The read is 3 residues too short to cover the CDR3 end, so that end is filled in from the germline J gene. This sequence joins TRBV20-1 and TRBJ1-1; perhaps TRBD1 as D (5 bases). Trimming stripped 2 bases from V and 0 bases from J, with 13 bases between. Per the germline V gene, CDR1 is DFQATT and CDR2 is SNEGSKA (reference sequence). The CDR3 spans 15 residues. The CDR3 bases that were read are TGCAGTGCTAGATCGTTGACAGACATGAACACTGAA. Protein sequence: CSARSLTDMNTE. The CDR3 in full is CSARSLTDMNTEAFF.

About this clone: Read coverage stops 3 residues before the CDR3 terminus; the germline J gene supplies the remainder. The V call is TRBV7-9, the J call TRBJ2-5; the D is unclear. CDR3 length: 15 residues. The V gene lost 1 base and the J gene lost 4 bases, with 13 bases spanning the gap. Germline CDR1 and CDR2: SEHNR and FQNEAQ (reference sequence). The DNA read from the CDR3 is TGTGCCAGCAGCTTAGGTAGGGCCGAAGGAGAGACC. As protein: CASSLGRAEGET. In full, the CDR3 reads CASSLGRAEGETQYF.

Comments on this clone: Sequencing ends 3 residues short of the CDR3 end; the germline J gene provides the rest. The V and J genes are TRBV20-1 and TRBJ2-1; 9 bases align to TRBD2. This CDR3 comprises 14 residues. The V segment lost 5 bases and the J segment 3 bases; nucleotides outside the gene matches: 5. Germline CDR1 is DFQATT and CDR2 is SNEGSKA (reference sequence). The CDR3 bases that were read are TGCAGTGCTCCCCGACTAGCGGACTACAATGAG. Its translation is CSAPRLADYNE. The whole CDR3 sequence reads CSAPRLADYNEQFF.

CDR3 sequence reads: CSARKAGGPNPGSYNEQFF. CDR3 bases read: TGCAGTGCTAGAAAAGCGGGAGGGCCGAATCCTGGCTCCTACAATGAG. The chain recombines TRBV20-1 with TRBJ2-1, with TRBD2 matching 10 bases. The DNA ends 3 residues before the CDR3 does, and the rest of the CDR3 is filled in from the germline J gene. The germline V gene has CDR1 DFQATT and CDR2 SNEGSKA (reference sequence). The CDR3 runs 19 residues. Germline trimming cut 2 bases from V and 0 bases from J; bases unmatched to any gene: 13.

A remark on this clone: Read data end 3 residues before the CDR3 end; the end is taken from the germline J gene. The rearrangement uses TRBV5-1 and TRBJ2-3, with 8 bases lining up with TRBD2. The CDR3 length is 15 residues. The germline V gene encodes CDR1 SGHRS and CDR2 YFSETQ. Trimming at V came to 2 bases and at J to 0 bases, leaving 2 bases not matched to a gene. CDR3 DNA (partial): TGCGCCAGCAGCTTTCCTAGCGGGAGCACAGATACG. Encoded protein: CASSFPSGSTDT. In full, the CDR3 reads CASSFPSGSTDTQYF.

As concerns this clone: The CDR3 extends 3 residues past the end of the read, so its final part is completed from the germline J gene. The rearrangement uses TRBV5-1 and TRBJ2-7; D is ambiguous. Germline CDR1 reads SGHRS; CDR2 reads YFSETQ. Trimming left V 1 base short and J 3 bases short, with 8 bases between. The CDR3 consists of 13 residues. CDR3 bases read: TGCGCCAGCAGCTTGATGGCTAGCTACGAG. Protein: CASSLMASYE. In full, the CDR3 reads CASSLMASYEQYF. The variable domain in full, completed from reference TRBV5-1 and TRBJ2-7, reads KAGVTQTPRYLIKTRGQQVTLSCSPISGHRSVSWYQQTPGQGLQFLFEYFSETQRNKGNFPGRFSGRQFSNSRSEMNVSTLELGDSALYLCASSLMASYEQYFGPGTRLTVT.

CDR3 region: CASSPVRSGGAGDYTF. The covered CDR3 bases are TGTGCCAGCTCACCAGTACGTAGCGGGGGGGCTGGAGAC. The gene calls are TRBV18 and TRBJ1-2, with a weak D call TRBD1 (6 bases). Sequencing ends 3 residues short of the CDR3 end; the germline J gene provides the rest. Germline V lookup: CDR1 KGHSH, CDR2 LQKENI. This CDR3 comprises 16 residues. Filled out from reference TRBV18 and TRBJ1-2, the complete variable domain reads NAGVMQNPRHLVRRRGQEARLRCSPMKGHSHVYWYRQLPEEGLKFMVYLQKENIIDESGMPKERFSAEFPKEGPSILRIQQVVRGDSAAYFCASSPVRSGGAGDYTFGSGTRLTVV.

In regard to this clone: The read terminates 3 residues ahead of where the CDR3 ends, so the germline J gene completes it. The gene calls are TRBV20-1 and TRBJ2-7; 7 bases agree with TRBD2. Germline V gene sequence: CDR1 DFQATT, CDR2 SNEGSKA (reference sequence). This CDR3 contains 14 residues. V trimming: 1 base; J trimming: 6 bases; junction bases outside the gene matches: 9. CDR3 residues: CSARVAAGAIEQYF. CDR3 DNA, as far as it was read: TGCAGTGCTAGAGTAGCGGCGGGAGCAATCGAG.

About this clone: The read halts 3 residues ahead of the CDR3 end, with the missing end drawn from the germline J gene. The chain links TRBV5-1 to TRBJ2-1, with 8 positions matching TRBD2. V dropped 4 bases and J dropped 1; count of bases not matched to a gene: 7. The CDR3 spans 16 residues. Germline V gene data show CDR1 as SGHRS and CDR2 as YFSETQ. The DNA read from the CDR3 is TGCGCCAGCAGCCCCACAGCGGGGGCTTCCTACAATGAG. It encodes CASSPTAGASYNE. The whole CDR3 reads CASSPTAGASYNEQFF. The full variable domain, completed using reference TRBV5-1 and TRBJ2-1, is KAGVTQTPRYLIKTRGQQVTLSCSPISGHRSVSWYQQTPGQGLQFLFEYFSETQRNKGNFPGRFSGRQFSNSRSEMNVSTLELGDSALYLCASSPTAGASYNEQFFGPGTRLTVL.

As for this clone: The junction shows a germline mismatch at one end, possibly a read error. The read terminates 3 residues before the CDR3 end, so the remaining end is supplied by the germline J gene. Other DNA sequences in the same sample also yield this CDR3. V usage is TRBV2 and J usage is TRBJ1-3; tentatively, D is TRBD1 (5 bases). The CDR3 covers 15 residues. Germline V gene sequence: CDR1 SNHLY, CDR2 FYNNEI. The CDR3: CASSLPQGSGNTIYF. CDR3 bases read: TGTGCCAGCAGCCTACCCCAGGGAAGTGGAAACACG. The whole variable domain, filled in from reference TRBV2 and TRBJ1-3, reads EPEVTQTPSHQVTQMGQEVILRCVPISNHLYFYWYRQILGQKVEFLVSFYNNEISEKSEIFDDQFSVERPDGSNFTLKIRSTKLEDSAMYFCASSLPQGSGNTIYFGEGSWLTVV.

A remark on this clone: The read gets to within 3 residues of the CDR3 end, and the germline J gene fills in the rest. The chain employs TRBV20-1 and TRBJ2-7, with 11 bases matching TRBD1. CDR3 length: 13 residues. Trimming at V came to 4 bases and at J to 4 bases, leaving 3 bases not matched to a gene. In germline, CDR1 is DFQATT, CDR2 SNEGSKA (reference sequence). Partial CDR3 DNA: TGCAGTGCTACTCGGGACAGGGGGTACGAG. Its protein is CSATRDRGYE. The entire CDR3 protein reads CSATRDRGYEQYF.

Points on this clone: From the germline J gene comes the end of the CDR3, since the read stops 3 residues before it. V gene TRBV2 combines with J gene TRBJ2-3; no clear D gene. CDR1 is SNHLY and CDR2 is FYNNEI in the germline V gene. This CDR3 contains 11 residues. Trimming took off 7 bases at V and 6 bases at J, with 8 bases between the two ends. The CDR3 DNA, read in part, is TGTGCCAGCACCCTGCGGGATACG. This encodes CASTLRDT. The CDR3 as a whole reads CASTLRDTQYF.

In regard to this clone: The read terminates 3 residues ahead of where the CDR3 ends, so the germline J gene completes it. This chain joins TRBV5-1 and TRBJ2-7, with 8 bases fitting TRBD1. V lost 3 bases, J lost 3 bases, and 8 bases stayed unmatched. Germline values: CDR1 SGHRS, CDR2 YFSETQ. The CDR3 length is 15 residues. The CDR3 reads CASSSQGAGVYEQYF. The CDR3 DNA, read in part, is TGCGCCAGCAGCTCCCAGGGGGCAGGGGTCTACGAG.

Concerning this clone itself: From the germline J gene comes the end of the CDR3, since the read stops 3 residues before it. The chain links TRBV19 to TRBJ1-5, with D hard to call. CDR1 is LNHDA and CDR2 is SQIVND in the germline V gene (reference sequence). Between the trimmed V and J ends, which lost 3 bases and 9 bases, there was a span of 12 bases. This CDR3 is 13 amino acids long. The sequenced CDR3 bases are TGTGCCAGTAGTATTGAGGGTCTGAGGCCC. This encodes CASSIEGLRP. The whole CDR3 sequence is CASSIEGLRPQHF.

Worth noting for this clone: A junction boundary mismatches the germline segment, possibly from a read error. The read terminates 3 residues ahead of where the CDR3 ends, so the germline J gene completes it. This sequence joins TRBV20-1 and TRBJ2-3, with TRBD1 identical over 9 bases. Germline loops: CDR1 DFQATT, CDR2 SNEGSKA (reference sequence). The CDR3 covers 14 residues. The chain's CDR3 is CSAMRDRASDAQYF. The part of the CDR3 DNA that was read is TGCAGTGCTATGCGGGACAGGGCATCAGATGCG.